This T cell receptor (beta chain) was recorded in a study of T cell responses to AZD1222 COVID-19 vaccine. Whole-study findings and limits: Scientists sampled the repertoires only once the peak T cell response had passed. Reportedly, nearly half of unique spike TCRs recognized epitopes outside B.1.351/B.1.1.7 mutations. Donors, mostly white British, included more females; clonal diversity was possibly underestimated. Only a handful of AZD1222 recipients, six or seven in all, had baseline seropositivity.

This clone was picked up one time. What it binds is not known. Sequencing was performed with immunoSEQ multiplex PCR; in TCRdb, only in-frame clones are kept and a portion is missing. The sample records about 97,000 clones, over 75% being singletons. This TCR came from an adult who received the AZD1222 COVID-19 vaccine. This specimen consisted of peripheral blood, obtained 28 days after the second AZD1222 dose.

The CDR3 bases are TGTGCCAGCAGCTTGGGTAGAATCTCTGGAAACACCATATATTTT. The encoded protein is CASSLGRISGNTIYF. V gene TRBV5-6 combines with J gene TRBJ1-3; no clear D gene. The V gene lost 0 bases and the J gene lost 0 bases, with 7 bases spanning the gap. CDR3 length equals 15 residues. Germline V lookup: CDR1 SGHDT, CDR2 YYEEEE.